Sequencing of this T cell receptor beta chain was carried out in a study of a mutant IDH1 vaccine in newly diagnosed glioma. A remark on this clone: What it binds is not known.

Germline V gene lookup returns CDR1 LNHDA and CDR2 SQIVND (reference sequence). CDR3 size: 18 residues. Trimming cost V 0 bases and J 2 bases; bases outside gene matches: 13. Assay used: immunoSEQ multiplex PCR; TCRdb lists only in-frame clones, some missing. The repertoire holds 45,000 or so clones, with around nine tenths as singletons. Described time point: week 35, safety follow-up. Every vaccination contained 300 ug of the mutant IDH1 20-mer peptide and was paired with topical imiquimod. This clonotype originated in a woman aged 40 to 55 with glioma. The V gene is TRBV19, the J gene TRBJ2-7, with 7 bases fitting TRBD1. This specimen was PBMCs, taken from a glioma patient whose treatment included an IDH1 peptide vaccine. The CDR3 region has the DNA TGTGCCAGTAGTATAGAAGGAGGAAGGGGGCGAGGACCCTACGAGCAGTACTTC. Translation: CASSIEGGRGRGPYEQYF. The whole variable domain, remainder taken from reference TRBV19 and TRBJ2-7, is DGGITQSPKYLFRKEGQNVTLSCEQNLNHDAMYWYRQDPGQGLRLIYYSQIVNDFQKGDIAEGYSVSREKKESFPLTVTSAQKNPTAFYLCASSIEGGRGRGPYEQYFGPGTRLTVT.